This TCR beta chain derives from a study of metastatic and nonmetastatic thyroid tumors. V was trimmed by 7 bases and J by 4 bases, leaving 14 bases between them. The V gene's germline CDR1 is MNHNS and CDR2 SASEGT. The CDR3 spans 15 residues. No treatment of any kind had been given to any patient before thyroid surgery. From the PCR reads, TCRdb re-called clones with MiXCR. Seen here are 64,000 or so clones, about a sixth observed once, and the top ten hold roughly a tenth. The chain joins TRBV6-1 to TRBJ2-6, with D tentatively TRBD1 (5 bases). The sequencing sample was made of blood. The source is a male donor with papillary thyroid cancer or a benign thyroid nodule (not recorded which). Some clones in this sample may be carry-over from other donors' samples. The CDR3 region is CASMTDLSGANVLTF. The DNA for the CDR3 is TGTGCCAGCATGACAGACCTCTCCGGGGCCAACGTCCTGACTTTC.